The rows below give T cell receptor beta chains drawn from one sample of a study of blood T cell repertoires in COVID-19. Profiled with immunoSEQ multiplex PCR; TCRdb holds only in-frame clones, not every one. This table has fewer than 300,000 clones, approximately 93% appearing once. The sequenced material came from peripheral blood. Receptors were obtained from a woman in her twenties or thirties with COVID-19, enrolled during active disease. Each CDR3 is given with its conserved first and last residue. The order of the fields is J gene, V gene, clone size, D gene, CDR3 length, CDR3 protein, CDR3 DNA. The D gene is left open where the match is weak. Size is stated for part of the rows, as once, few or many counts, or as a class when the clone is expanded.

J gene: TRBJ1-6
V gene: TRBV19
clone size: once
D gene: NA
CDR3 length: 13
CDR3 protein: CASSIDRNSPLHF
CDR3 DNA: TGTGCCAGTAGTATAGACAGAAATTCACCCCTCCACTTT

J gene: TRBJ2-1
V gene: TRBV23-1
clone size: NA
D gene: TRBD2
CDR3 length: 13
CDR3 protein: CASSHTGGGEQFF
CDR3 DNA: TGCGCCAGCAGTCATACGGGAGGTGGTGAGCAGTTCTTC

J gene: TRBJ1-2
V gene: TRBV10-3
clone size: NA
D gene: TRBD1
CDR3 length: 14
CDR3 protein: CAIREEGADYGYTF
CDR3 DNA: TGTGCCATCAGAGAAGAGGGGGCGGACTATGGCTACACCTTC

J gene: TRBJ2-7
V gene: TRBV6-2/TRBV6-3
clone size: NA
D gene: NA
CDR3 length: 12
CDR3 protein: CASSDSTYEQYF
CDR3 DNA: TGTGCCAGCAGTGACAGTACCTACGAGCAGTACTTC

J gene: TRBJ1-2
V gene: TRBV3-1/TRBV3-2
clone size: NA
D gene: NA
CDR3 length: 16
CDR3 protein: CASSQASSVTGSGYTF
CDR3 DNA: TGTGCCAGCAGCCAAGCGTCGTCGGTAACAGGCTCTGGCTACACCTTC

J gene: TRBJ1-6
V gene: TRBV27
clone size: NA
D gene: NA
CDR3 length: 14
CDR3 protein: CASSPGQHNSPLHF
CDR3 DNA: TGTGCCAGCAGCCCGGGACAACATAATTCACCCCTCCACTTT

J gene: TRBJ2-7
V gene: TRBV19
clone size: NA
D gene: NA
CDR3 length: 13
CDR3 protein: CASSMSGRDEQYF
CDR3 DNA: TGTGCCAGTAGTATGAGCGGAAGGGACGAGCAGTACTTC

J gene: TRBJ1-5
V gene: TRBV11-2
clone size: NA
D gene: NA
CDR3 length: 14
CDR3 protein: CASSLVPGNQPQHF
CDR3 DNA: TGTGCCAGCAGCTTAGTCCCAGGGAATCAGCCCCAGCATTTT

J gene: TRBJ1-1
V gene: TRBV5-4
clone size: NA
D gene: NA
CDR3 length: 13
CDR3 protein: CASRTAYDTEAFF
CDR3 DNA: TGTGCCAGCAGGACTGCCTATGACACTGAAGCTTTCTTT

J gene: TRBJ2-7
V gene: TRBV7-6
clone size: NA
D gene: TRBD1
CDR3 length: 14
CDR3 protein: CASSWGQGFYEQYF
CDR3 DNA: TGTGCCAGCAGCTGGGGACAGGGATTCTACGAGCAGTACTTC

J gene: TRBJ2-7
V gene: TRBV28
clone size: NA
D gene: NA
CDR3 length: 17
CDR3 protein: CASSLGALGPLSYEQYF
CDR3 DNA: TGTGCCAGCAGTTTGGGGGCTCTGGGCCCTCTCTCCTACGAGCAGTACTTC

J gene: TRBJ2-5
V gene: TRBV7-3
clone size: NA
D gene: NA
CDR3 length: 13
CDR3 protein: CASSLGGVETQYF
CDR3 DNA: TGTGCCAGCAGCTTAGGAGGGGTCGAGACCCAGTACTTC

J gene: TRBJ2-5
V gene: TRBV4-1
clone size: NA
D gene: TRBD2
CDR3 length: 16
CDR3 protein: CASSSRAGEAGETQYF
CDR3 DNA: TGCGCCAGCAGCTCGAGAGCGGGTGAAGCGGGGGAGACCCAGTACTTC

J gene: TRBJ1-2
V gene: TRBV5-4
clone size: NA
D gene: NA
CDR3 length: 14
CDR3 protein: CASSLGGQSYGYTF
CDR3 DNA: TGTGCCAGCAGCTTGGGGGGGCAGTCGTATGGCTACACCTTC

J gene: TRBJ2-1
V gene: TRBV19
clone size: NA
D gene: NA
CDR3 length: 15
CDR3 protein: CASSTDGGTLNEQFF
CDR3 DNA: TGTGCCAGTAGTACCGACGGAGGAACCCTCAATGAGCAGTTCTTC

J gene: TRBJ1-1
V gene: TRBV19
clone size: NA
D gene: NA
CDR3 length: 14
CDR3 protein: CASREEGLNTEAFF
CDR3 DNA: TGTGCCAGTAGAGAGGAGGGACTGAACACTGAAGCTTTCTTT

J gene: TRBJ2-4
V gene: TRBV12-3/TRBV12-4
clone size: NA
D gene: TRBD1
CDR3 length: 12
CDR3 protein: CASRGDRNIQYF
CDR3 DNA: TGTGCCAGCAGGGGGGACAGGAACATTCAGTACTTC

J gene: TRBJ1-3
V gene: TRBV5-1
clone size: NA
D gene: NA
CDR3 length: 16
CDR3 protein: CASSLAEGDSGNTIYF
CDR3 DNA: TGCGCCAGCAGCTTGGCCGAAGGGGACTCTGGAAACACCATATATTTT

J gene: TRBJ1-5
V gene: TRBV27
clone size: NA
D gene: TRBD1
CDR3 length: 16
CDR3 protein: CASSFLTGLGNQPQHF
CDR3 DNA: TGTGCCAGCAGTTTCCTGACAGGGCTTGGTAATCAGCCCCAGCATTTT

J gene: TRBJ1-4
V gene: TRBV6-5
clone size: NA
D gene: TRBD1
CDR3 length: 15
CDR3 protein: CASTEPGTGGEELFF
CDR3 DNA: TGTGCCAGCACAGAACCCGGGACAGGGGGCGAAGAACTGTTTTTT

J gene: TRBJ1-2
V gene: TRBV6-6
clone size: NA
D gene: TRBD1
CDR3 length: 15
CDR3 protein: CASSYAGGGNYGYTF
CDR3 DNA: TGTGCCAGCAGTTACGCAGGGGGCGGTAACTATGGCTACACCTTC

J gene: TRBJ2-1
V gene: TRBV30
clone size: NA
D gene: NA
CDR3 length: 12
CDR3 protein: CAWSEGYNEQFF
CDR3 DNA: TGTGCCTGGAGTGAGGGGTACAATGAGCAGTTCTTC

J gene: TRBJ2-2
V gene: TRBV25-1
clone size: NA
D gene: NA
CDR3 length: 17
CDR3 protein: CASSGAGRRTNTGELFF
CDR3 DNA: TGTGCCAGCAGTGGGGCGGGTCGGCGAACGAACACCGGGGAGCTGTTTTTT

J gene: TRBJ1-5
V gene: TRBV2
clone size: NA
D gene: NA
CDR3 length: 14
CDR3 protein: CASRGRGSNQPQHF
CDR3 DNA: TGTGCCAGCAGGGGAAGGGGCAGTAATCAGCCCCAGCATTTT

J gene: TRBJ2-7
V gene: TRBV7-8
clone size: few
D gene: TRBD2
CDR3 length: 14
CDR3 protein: CASSASGSSYEQYF
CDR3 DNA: TGTGCCAGCAGCGCTAGCGGGAGCTCCTACGAGCAGTACTTC

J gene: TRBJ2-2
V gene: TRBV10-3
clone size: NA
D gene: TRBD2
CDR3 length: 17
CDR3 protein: CAISAIWREGPTGELFF
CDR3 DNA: TGTGCCATCAGTGCGATTTGGCGGGAGGGCCCGACCGGGGAGCTGTTTTTT

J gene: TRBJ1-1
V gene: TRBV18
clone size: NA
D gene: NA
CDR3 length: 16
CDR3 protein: CASSPPGGGRSAEAFF
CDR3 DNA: TGTGCCAGCTCACCACCGGGGGGAGGGAGGAGCGCTGAAGCTTTCTTT

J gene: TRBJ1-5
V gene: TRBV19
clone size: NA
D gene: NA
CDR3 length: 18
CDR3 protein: CASSIDNDWQGWNQPQHF
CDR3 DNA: TGTGCCAGTAGTATAGATAACGATTGGCAGGGTTGGAATCAGCCCCAGCATTTT

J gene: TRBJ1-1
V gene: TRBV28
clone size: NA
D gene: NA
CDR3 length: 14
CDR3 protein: CASSLRGVNTEAFF
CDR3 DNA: TGTGCCAGCAGTTTAAGGGGCGTCAACACTGAAGCTTTCTTT

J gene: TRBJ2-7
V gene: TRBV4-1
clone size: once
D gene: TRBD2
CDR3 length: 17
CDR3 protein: CASSQDSGLAGFYEQYF
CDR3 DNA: TGCGCCAGCAGCCAAGATTCGGGACTAGCGGGATTTTACGAGCAGTACTTC

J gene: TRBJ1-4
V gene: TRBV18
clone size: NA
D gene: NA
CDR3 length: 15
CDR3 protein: CASSLSPTTNEKLFF
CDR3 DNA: TGTGCCAGCTCACTATCACCTACAACTAATGAAAAACTGTTTTTT

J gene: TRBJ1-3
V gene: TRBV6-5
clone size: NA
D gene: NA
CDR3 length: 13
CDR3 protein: CASGRDSGNTIYF
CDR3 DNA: TGTGCCAGCGGACGGGACTCTGGAAACACCATATATTTT

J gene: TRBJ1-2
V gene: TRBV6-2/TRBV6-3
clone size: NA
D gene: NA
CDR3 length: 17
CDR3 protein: CASSYSFEGSLNYGYTF
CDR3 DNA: TGTGCCAGCAGTTACTCGTTTGAGGGCAGTCTAAACTATGGCTACACCTTC

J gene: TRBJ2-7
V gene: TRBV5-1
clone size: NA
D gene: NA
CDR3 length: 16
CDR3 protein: CASSLPDRPPTYEQYF
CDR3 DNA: TGCGCCAGCAGCTTACCTGACAGACCCCCCACCTACGAGCAGTACTTC

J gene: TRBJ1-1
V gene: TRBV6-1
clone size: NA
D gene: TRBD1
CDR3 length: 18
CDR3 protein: CASSAKWRTGGKYAEAFF
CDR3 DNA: TGTGCCAGCAGTGCCAAATGGAGGACAGGGGGCAAGTATGCTGAAGCTTTCTTT

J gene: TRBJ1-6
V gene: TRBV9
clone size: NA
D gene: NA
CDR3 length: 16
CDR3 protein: CASSGRAGAGNSPLHF
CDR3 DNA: TGTGCCAGCAGCGGACGTGCAGGGGCTGGTAATTCACCCCTCCACTTT

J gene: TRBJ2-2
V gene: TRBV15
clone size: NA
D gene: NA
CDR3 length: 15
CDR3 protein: CATSREPLSTGELFF
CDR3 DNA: TGTGCCACCAGCAGAGAGCCGCTAAGCACCGGGGAGCTGTTTTTT

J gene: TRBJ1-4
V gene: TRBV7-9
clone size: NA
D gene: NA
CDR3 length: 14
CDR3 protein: CASSWTADNEKLFF
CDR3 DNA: TGTGCCAGCAGCTGGACAGCCGATAATGAAAAACTGTTTTTT

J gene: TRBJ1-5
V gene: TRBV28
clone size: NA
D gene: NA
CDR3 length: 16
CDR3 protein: CASMIGAGAQNQPQHF
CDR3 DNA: TGTGCCAGCATGATCGGAGCGGGGGCACAGAATCAGCCCCAGCATTTT

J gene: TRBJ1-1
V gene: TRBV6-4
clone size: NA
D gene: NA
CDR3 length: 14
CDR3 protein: CASSDLDGRGKAFF
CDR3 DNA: TGTGCCAGCAGTGACTTAGATGGCAGGGGAAAAGCTTTCTTT

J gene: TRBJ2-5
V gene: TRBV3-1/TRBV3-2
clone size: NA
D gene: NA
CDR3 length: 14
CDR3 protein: CASSQPGMAETQYF
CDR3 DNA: TGTGCCAGCAGCCAACCAGGGATGGCAGAGACCCAGTACTTC

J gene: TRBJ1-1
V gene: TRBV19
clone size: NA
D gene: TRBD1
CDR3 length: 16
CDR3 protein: CASTTSRQGMNTEAFF
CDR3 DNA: TGTGCCAGTACCACCTCCAGACAGGGGATGAACACTGAAGCTTTCTTT

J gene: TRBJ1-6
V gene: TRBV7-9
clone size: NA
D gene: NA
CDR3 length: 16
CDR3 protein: CASSLLGRQDNSPLHF
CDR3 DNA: TGTGCCAGCAGCTTATTAGGGAGACAGGATAATTCACCCCTCCACTTT

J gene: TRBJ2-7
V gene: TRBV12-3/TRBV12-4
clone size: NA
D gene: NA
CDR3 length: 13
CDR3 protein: CASSLGGRYEQYF
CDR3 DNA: TGTGCCAGCAGTTTGGGTGGGAGGTACGAGCAGTACTTC

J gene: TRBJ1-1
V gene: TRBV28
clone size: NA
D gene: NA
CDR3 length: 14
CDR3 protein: CASSSERMNTEAFF
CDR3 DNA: TGTGCCAGCAGTTCAGAGAGGATGAACACTGAAGCTTTCTTT

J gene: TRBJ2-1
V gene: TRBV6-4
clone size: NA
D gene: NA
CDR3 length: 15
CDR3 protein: CASSDSGQNHNEQFF
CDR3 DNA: TGTGCCAGCAGTGACTCCGGACAGAACCACAATGAGCAGTTCTTC

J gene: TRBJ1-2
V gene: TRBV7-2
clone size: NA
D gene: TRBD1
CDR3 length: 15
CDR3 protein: CASSSGTGDLNGYTF
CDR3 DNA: TGTGCCAGCAGCTCCGGGACAGGGGACCTGAATGGCTACACCTTC

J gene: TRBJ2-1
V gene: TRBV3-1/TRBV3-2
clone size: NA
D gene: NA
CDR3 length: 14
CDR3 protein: CASSQRNVYNEQFF
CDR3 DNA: TGTGCCAGCAGCCAGAGGAACGTCTACAATGAGCAGTTCTTC

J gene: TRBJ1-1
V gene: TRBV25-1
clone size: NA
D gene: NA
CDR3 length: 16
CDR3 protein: CASSARKGRENTEAFF
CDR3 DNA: TGTGCCAGCAGTGCGAGAAAAGGGAGAGAAAACACTGAAGCTTTCTTT

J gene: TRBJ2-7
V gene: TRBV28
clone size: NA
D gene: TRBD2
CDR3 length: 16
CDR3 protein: CASTLGGGGRVYEQYF
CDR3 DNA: TGTGCCAGCACCTTAGGGGGAGGCGGGAGGGTCTACGAGCAGTACTTC

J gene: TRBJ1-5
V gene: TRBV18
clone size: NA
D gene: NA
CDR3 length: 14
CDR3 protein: CASSTGVKNQPQHF
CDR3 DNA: TGTGCCAGCTCAACGGGAGTAAAGAATCAGCCCCAGCATTTT

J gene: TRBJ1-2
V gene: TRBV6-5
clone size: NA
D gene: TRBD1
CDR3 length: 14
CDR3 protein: CASSYLGQGYGYTF
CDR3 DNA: TGTGCCAGCAGTTACTTGGGACAGGGGTATGGCTACACCTTC

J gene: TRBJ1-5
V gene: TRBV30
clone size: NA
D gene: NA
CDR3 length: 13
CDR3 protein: CAWSRTGYQPQHF
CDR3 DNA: TGTGCCTGGTCCCGAACAGGTTATCAGCCCCAGCATTTT

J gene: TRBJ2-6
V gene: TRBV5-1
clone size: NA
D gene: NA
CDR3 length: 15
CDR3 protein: CASSSGSSGANVLTF
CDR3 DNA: TGCGCCAGCAGCTCGGGAAGCTCTGGGGCCAACGTCCTGACTTTC

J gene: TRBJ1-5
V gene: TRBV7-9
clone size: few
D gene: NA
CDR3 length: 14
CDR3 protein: CASSRGTQGQPQHF
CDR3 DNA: TGTGCCAGCAGCAGAGGGACACAGGGTCAGCCCCAGCATTTT

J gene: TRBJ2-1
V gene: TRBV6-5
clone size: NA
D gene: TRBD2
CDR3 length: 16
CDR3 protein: CASSYSRRESDNEQFF
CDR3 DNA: TGTGCCAGCAGTTACTCGCGGCGGGAGAGCGACAATGAGCAGTTCTTC

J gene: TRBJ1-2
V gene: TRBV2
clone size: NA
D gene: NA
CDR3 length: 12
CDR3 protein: CAMGVGRDGYTF
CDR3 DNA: TGTGCCATGGGCGTTGGCAGGGATGGCTACACCTTC

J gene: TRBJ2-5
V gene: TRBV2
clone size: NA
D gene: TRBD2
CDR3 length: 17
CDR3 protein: CASTSGVRGGDQETQYF
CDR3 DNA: TGTGCCAGCACCTCCGGGGTACGGGGAGGGGACCAAGAGACCCAGTACTTC

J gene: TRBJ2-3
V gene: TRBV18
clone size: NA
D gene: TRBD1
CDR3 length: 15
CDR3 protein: CASGLDRGLTDTQYF
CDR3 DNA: TGTGCCAGCGGATTGGACAGGGGGCTAACAGATACGCAGTATTTT

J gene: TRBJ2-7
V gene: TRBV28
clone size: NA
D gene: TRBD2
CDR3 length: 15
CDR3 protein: CASSPTSGRSYEQYF
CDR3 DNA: TGTGCCAGCAGTCCGACTAGCGGGCGTTCCTACGAGCAGTACTTC